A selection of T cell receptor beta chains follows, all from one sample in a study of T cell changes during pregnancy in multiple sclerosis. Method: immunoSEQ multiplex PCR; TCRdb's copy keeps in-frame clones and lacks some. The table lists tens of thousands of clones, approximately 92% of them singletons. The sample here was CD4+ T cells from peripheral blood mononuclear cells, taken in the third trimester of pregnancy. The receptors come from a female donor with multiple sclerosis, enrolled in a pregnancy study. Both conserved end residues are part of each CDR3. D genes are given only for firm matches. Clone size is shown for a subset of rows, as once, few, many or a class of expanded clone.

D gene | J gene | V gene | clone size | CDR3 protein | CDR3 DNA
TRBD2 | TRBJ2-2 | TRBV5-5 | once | CASSSVLAGLNTGELFF | TGTGCCAGCAGCTCAGTCCTAGCGGGACTGAACACCGGGGAGCTGTTTTTT
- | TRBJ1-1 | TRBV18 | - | CASSPPPGTRTEAFF | TGTGCCAGCTCACCACCGCCCGGGACACGTACTGAAGCTTTCTTT
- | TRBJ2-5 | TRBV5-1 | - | CASSLAARFQETQYF | TGCGCCAGCAGCTTGGCCGCCAGGTTCCAAGAGACCCAGTACTTC
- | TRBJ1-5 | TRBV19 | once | CASKGEGRRNQPQHF | TGTGCCAGTAAAGGGGAAGGGCGACGCAATCAGCCCCAGCATTTT
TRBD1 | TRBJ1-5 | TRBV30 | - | CAWSKRGGTGNQPQHF | TGTGCCTGGAGTAAGAGGGGGGGGACAGGGAATCAGCCCCAGCATTTT
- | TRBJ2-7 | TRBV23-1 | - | CASSEGERYPYEQYF | TGCGCCAGCAGTGAGGGAGAGCGATACCCCTACGAGCAGTACTTC
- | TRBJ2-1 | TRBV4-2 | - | CASSQSLSNEQFF | TGTGCCAGCAGCCAATCCCTCAGTAATGAGCAGTTCTTC
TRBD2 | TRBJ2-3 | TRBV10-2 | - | CASSRTSGRPDTQYF | TGCGCCAGCAGTCGGACTAGCGGGAGGCCAGATACGCAGTATTTT
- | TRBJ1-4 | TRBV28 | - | CASSSPGSDEKLFF | TGTGCCAGCAGTTCCCCCGGGTCCGATGAAAAACTGTTTTTT
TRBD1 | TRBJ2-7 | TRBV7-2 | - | CASSLVTGTGGFEQYF | TGTGCCAGCAGCTTAGTGACCGGGACAGGGGGCTTTGAGCAGTACTTC
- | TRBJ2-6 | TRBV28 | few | CASIGLLGLPSGANVLTF | TGTGCCAGCATCGGCCTCTTGGGACTCCCCTCTGGGGCCAACGTCCTGACTTTC
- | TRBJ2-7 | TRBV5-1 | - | CASSLAEGSYEQYF | TGCGCCAGCAGCTTGGCCGAGGGCAGCTACGAGCAGTACTTC
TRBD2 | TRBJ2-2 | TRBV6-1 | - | CASSEFGEGTSYTGELFF | TGTGCCAGCAGTGAATTTGGGGAGGGGACCTCGTACACCGGGGAGCTGTTTTTT
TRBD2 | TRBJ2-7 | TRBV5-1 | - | CASSSGLAGAIGEQYF | TGCGCCAGCAGCTCCGGACTAGCGGGAGCCATAGGGGAGCAGTACTTC
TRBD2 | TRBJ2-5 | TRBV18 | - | CASSTAGARQETQYF | TGTGCCAGCTCGACAGCGGGAGCACGGCAAGAGACCCAGTACTTC
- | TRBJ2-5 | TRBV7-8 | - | CASSLSSGQETQYF | TGTGCCAGCAGCTTATCGTCCGGGCAAGAGACCCAGTACTTC
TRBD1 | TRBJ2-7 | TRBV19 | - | CASSRDRGLGKQYF | TGTGCCAGTAGTAGGGACAGGGGCCTTGGAAAGCAGTACTTC
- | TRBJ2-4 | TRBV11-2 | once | CASSPNQQRLTKNIQYF | TGTGCCAGCAGCCCGAACCAGCAGAGGCTTACCAAAAACATTCAGTACTTC
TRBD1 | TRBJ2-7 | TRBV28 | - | CASSHRTGNYEQYF | TGTGCCAGCAGTCACCGGACAGGGAACTACGAGCAGTACTTC
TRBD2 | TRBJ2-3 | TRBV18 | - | CASSPRTSGSLPDTQYF | TGTGCCAGCTCACCAAGGACTAGCGGGAGTTTGCCAGATACGCAGTATTTT
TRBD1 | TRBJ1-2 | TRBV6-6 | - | CASSYAGGVGYTF | TGTGCCAGCAGTTACGCAGGGGGCGTCGGCTACACCTTC
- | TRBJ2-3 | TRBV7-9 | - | CASSGASTQYF | TGTGCCAGCAGCGGGGCTAGTACGCAGTATTTT
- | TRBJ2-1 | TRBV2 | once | CASSDFGGQFF | TGTGCCAGCAGTGATTTTGGAGGGCAGTTCTTC
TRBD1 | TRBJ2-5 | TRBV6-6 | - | CASIRDRGQETQYF | TGTGCCAGCATTAGGGACAGGGGCCAAGAGACCCAGTACTTC
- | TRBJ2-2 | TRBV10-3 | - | CAISPSAGNTGELFF | TGTGCCATCAGCCCGTCGGCAGGTAACACCGGGGAGCTGTTTTTT
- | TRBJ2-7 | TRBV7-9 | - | CASSLGGHGSYEQYF | TGTGCCAGCAGTTTAGGGGGACACGGCTCCTACGAGCAGTACTTC
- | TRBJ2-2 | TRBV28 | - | CASSLWGSGSGELFF | TGTGCCAGCAGTTTATGGGGGAGTGGCTCCGGGGAGCTGTTTTTT
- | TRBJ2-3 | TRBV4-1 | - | CASSQADRYTDTQYF | TGCGCCAGCAGCCAAGCCGACAGGTACACAGATACGCAGTATTTT
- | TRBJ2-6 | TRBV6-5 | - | CASSAVSGANVLTF | TGTGCCAGCAGTGCGGTCTCTGGGGCCAACGTCCTGACTTTC
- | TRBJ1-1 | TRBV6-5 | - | CASSYIGVGTEAFF | TGTGCCAGCAGTTACATAGGGGTGGGCACTGAAGCTTTCTTT
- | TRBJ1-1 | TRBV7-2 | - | CASSSRWMARRGNTEAFF | TGTGCCAGCAGCTCCCGGTGGATGGCACGGAGGGGGAACACTGAAGCTTTCTTT
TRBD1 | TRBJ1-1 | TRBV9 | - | CASRSDRGMNTEAFF | TGTGCCAGCCGTTCGGACAGGGGGATGAACACTGAAGCTTTCTTT
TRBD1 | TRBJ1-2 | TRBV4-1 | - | CASSQEQGQGYYGYTF | TGCGCCAGCAGCCAAGAACAGGGGCAGGGATACTATGGCTACACCTTC
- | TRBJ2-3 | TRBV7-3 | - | CASSKGTPGLDTQYF | TGTGCCAGCAGTAAAGGGACACCAGGGTTGGATACGCAGTATTTT
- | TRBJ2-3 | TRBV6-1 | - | CASSENMGAKDTQYF | TGTGCCAGCAGTGAGAATATGGGGGCGAAGGATACGCAGTATTTT
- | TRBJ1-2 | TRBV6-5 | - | CASRLGRINYGYTF | TGTGCCAGCAGACTAGGACGGATCAACTATGGCTACACCTTC
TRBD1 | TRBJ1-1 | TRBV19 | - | CVIRGRRGEAFF | TGTGTTATAAGGGGGCGTCGGGGTGAAGCTTTCTTT
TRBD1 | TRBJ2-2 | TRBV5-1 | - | CASNQQGAIGELFF | TGCGCCAGCAACCAACAGGGGGCGATCGGGGAGCTGTTTTTT
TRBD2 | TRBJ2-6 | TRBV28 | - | CATGGGSGKFSGANVLTF | TGTGCCACCGGGGGAGGTAGCGGGAAGTTCTCTGGGGCCAACGTCCTGACTTTC
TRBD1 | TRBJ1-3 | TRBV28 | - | CASSLGQASGNTIYF | TGTGCCAGCAGTTTGGGACAGGCCTCTGGAAACACCATATATTTT
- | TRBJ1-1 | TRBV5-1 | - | CASSSPGHSNTEAFF | TGCGCCAGCAGCTCGCCGGGACACTCGAACACTGAAGCTTTCTTT
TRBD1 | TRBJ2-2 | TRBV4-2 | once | CASSQERTGGVGELFF | TGTGCCAGCAGCCAAGAACGGACAGGGGGCGTCGGGGAGCTGTTTTTT
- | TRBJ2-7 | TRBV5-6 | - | CASTVTKGVSYEQYF | TGTGCCAGCACTGTGACAAAGGGGGTATCCTACGAGCAGTACTTC
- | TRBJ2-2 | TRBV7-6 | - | CASSLSGQPGELFF | TGTGCCAGCAGCTTATCGGGTCAACCCGGGGAGCTGTTTTTT
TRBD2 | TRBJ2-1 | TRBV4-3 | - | CASSQESGISYNEQFF | TGCGCCAGCAGCCAAGAAAGCGGGATCTCCTACAATGAGCAGTTCTTC
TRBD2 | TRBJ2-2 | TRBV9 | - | CASSVGLAGGFANTGELFF | TGTGCCAGCAGCGTCGGTCTAGCGGGAGGGTTCGCGAACACCGGGGAGCTGTTTTTT
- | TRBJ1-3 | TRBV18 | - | CASSPKQFNSGNTIYF | TGTGCCAGCTCACCAAAACAGTTCAACTCTGGAAACACCATATATTTT
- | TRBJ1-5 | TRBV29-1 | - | CSVGSSNQPQHF | TGCAGCGTTGGGAGTAGCAATCAGCCCCAGCATTTT
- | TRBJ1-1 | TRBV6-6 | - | CASSAGQTSEAFF | TGTGCCAGCAGTGCCGGACAGACCAGCGAAGCTTTCTTT
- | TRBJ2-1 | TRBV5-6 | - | CASSLGLLTSYNEQFF | TGTGCCAGCAGCTTGGGCTTATTGACTAGTTACAATGAGCAGTTCTTC
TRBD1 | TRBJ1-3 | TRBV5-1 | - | CASSRDRGPGNTIYF | TGCGCCAGCAGCCGGGACAGGGGGCCTGGAAACACCATATATTTT